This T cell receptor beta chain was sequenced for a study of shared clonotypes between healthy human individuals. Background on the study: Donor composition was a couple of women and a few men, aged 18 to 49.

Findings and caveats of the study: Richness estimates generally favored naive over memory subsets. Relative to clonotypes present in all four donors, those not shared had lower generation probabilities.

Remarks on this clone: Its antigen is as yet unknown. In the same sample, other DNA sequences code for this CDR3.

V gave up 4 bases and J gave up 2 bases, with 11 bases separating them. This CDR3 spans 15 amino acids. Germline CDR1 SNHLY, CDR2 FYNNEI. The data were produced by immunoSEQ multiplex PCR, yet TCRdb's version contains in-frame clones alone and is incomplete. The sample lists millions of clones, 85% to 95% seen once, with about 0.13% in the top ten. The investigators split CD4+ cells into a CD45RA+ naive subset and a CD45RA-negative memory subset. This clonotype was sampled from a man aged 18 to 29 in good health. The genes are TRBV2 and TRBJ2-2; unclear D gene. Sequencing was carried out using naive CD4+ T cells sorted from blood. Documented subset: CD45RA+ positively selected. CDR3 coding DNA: TGTGCCAGCAGTGCCGAAGGACCAAACACCGGGGAGCTGTTTTTT. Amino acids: CASSAEGPNTGELFF.